Listed here is a single TCR beta chain. These data are taken from a study of cytomegalovirus exposure and HLA in healthy donors. Trimming left V 0 bases short and J 6 bases short, with 15 bases between. CDR1 is LNHNV and CDR2 is YYDKDF in the germline V gene (reference sequence). The length of the CDR3 is 15 residues. Use of 60 Vbeta and 13 Jbeta primers characterized the PCR. Using immunoSEQ multiplex PCR, the repertoire was profiled, and TCRdb retains in-frame clones only, with some absent. The repertoire includes some 150,000 clones, roughly four fifths of them detected once, and 4.5% to 5% sits in the top ten.

The receptor's source is a woman aged 45-65 years in good health and CMV-seronegative. This chain uses TRBV15 with TRBJ2-7; possible D gene TRBD1, 5 bases. The sequencing sample was made of PBMCs. The DNA for the CDR3 is TGTGCCACCAGCAGAGATCTCACAGGCAACTTCGAGCAGTACTTC. Translation: CATSRDLTGNFEQYF.